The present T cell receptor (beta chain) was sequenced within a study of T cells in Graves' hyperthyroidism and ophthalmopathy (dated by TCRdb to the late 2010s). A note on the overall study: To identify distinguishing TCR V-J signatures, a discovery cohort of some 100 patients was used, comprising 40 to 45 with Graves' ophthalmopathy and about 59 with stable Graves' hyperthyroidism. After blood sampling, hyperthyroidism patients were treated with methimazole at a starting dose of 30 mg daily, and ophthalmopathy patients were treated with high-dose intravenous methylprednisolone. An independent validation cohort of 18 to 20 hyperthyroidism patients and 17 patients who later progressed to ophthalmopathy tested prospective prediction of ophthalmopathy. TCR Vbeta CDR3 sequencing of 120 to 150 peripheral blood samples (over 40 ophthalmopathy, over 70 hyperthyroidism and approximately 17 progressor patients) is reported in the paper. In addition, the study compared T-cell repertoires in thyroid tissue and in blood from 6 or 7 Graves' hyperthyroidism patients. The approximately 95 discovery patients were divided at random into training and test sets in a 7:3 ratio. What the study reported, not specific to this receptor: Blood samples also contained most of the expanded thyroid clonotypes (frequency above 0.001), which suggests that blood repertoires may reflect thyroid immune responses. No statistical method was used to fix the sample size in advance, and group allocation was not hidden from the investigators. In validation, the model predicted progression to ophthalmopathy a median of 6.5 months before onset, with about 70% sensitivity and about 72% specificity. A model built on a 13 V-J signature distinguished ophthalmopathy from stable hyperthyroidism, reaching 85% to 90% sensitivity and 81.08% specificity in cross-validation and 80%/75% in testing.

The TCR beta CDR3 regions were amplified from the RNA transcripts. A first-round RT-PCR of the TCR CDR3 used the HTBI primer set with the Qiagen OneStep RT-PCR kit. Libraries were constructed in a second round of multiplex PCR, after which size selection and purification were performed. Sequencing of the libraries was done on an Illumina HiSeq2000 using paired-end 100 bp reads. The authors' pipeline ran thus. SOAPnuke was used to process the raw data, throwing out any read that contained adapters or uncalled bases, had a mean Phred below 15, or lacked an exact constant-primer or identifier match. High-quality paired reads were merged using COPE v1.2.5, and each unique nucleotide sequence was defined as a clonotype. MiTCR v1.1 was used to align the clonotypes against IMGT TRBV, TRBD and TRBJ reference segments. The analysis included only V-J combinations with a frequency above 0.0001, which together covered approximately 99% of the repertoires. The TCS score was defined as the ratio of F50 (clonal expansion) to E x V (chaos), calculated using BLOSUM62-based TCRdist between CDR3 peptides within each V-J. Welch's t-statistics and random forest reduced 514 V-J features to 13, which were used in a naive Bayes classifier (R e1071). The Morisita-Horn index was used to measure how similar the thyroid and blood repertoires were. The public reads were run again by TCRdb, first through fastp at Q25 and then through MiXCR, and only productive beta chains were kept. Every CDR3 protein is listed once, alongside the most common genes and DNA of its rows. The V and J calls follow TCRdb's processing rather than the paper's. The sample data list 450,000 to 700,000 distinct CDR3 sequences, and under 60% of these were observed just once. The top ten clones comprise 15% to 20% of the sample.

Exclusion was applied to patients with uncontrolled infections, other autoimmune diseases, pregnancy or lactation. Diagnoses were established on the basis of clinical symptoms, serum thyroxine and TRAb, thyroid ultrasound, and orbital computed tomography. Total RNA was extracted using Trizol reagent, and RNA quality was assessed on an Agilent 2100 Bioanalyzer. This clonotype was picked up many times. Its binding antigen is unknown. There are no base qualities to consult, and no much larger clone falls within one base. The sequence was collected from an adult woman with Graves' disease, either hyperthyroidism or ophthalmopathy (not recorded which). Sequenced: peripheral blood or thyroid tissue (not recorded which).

The CDR3 reads CASSDREHTGELFF. The DNA reads as follows: TGTGCCAGCAGCGACAGGGAACACACCGGGGAGCTGTTTTTT. The chain was built from TRBV14 and TRBJ2-2; 7 bases in the junction line up with TRBD1. The germline V gene yields SGHDN for CDR1 and FVKESK for CDR2. The CDR3 runs 14 amino acids, cysteine and phenylalanine included. The entry retains the CDR3 DNA only, 42 bases that are in frame from base 1. Trimmed from V: 5 bases; trimmed from J: 3 bases; junction bases lacking a gene match: 3.